This T cell receptor beta chain was sequenced in a study of CXCR3-negative and CXCR3-positive naive CD8 T cells. Study results and limitations: The naive subsets expressed comparable surface CD5, and the authors inferred TCR strength from TRB CDR3 properties. Whereas both naive subsets had comparably high diversity, memory CD8+ cells had much lower diversity. TRBV-TRBJ usage was alike in naive CXCR3-negative and CXCR3-positive cells but differed in memory cells.

Germline V gives CDR1 MNHEY, CDR2 SVGAGI. The CDR3 length is 15 residues. Every individual CD8+ T cell subset underwent sorting in triplicate at approximately 300,000 cells apiece. 5' RACE with UMI labels generated the TRB cDNA libraries. No DNA is given; TCRdb re-called the 5' RACE reads and lists each CDR3 protein once. This sample's table has tens of thousands of distinct CDR3 sequences. For this clonotype: Antigen: not known.

Sequencing was carried out using memory CD8+ T cells from blood. The V gene is TRBV6-5, the J gene TRBJ1-1. The TCR originated in a human donor in good health. Some clones in this sample may be carry-over from other donors' samples. The CDR3 spells CASLLTFSSNTEAFF.